This T cell receptor beta chain was captured by sequencing in a study of shared clonotypes between healthy human individuals. The CDR3 is made up of 16 amino acids. Trimming took off 3 bases at V and 4 bases at J, with 17 bases between the two ends. Germline loops: CDR1 MNHNS, CDR2 SASEGT. The DNA input per sorted-subset replicate PCR was approximately 210 ng, corresponding to tens of thousands of T cell genomes. Profiled with immunoSEQ multiplex PCR; TCRdb holds only in-frame clones, not every one. The sample has approximately 2.5 million clones, over 85% seen once. The CD4+ fraction was divided into a CD45RA+ naive subset and a CD45RA-negative memory subset.

Source material: naive CD4+ T cells from PBMCs. Subset defined: CD45RA+ positively selected. This chain links TRBV6-1 with TRBJ2-3; TRBD1 might be the D (5 bases). The receptor was isolated from a man between 18 and 29 years old in good health. Some clones in this sample may be carry-over from other donors' samples. CDR3 coding DNA: TGTGCCAGCAGTGATAACCAGGGCTTCTCACCAGATACGCAGTATTTT. Translated: CASSDNQGFSPDTQYF.